The entry that follows covers one T cell receptor beta chain sequence. Its antigen is undetermined. Assay used: immunoSEQ multiplex PCR; TCRdb lists only in-frame clones, some missing. Seen here are some 17,000 clones, about 80% observed once, and the top ten hold more than 15%. These data are taken from a study of vaccination effects on CD4 cells after COVID-19. The CDR3 runs 17 residues. The germline V gene encodes CDR1 SGHDN and CDR2 FVKESK. Germline trimming cut 4 bases from V and 5 bases from J; bases unmatched to any gene: 9. Peptide-pool stimulation followed by sequencing identified expanded antigen-specific CD4+ clonotypes in the ViraFEST assay. Isolating CD4+ T cells followed approximately 9 days of culture. The person had a PCR-confirmed SARS-CoV-2 infection during March to December 2020. Every participant took two doses of the BNT162b2 or mRNA-1273 vaccine. Wells of more than 1.5 million PBMC each were grown with about 9.5 IU/ml IL-2 and approximately 9.5 ug/ml peptides.

The sequences come from CD4+ T cells from PBMCs cultured with SARS-CoV-2 spike peptides, collected after COVID-19 vaccination. The chain links TRBV14 to TRBJ2-4; 12 bases agree with TRBD2. The clonotype comes from a human donor who had a prior SARS-CoV-2 infection. In nucleotides, the CDR3 is TGTGCCAGCAGCCCTCTACCGGGACTAGCGGGCGAAAACATTCAGTACTTC. Protein product: CASSPLPGLAGENIQYF.